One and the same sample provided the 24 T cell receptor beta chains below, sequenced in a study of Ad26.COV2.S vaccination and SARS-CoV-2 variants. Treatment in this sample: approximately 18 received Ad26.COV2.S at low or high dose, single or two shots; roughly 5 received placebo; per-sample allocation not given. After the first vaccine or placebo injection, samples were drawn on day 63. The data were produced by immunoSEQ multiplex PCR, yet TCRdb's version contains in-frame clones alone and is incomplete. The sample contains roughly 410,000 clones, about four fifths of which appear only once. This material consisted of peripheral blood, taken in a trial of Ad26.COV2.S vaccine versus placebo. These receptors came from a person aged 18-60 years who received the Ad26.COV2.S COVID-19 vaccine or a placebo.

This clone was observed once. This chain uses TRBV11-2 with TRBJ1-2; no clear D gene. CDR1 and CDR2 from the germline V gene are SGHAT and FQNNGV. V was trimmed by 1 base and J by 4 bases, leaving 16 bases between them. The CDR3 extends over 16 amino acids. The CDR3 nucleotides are TGTGCCAGCAGCTTAGGTGGCTCCGGGCGAAGCTATGGCTACACCTTC. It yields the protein CASSLGGSGRSYGYTF.

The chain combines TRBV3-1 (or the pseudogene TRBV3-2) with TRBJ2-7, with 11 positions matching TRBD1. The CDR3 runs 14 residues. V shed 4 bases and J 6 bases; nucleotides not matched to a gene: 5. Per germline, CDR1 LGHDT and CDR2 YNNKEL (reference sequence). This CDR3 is CASSLGQGVVEQYF. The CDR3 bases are TGTGCCAGCAGCCTGGGACAGGGGGTGGTCGAGCAGTACTTC.

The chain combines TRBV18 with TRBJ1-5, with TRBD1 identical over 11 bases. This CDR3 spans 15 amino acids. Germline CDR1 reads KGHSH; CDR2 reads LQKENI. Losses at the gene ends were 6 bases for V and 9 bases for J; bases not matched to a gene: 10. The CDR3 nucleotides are TGTGCCAGCTCGCGAGGGACAGGGGGTCAGGGGCCCCAGCATTTT. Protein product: CASSRGTGGQGPQHF.

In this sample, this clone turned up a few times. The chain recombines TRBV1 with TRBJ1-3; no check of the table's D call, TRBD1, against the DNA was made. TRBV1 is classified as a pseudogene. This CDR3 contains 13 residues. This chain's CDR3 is CTSSQGAIDTIYF. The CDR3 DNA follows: TGCACCAGCAGCCAGGGGGCTATTGACACCATATATTTT.

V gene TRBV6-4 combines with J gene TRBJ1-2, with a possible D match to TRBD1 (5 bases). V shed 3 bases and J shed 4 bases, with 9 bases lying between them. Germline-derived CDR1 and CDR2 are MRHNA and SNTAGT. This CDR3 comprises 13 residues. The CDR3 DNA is TGTGCCAGCAGTGATGGCGGGGGCTATGGCTACACCTTC. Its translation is CASSDGGGYGYTF.

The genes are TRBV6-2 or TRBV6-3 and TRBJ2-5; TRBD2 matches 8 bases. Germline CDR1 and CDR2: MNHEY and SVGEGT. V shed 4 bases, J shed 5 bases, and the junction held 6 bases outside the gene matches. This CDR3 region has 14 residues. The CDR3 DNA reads TGTGCCAGCAGTTCCAGGCGGGGGGTGGAGACCCAGTACTTC. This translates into CASSSRRGVETQYF.

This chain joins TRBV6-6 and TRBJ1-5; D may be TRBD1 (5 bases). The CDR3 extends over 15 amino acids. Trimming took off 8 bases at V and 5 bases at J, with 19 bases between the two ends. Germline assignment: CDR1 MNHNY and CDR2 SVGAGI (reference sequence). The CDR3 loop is CASGDLGRADQPQHF. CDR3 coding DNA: TGTGCCAGCGGCGACCTGGGCAGGGCTGATCAGCCCCAGCATTTT.

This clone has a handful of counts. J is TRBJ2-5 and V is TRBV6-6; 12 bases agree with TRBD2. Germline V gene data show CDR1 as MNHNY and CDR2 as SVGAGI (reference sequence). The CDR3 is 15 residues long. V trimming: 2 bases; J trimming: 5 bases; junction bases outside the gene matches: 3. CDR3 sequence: CASSYDGTSGETQYF. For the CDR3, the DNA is TGTGCCAGCAGTTACGACGGGACTAGCGGGGAGACCCAGTACTTC.

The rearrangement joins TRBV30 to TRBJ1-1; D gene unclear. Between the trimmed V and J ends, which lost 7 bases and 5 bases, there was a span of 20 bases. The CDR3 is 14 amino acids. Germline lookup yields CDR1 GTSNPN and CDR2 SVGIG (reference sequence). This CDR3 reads CASRPRGFGTEAFF. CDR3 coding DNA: TGTGCCTCTCGTCCCCGCGGCTTCGGGACTGAAGCTTTCTTT.

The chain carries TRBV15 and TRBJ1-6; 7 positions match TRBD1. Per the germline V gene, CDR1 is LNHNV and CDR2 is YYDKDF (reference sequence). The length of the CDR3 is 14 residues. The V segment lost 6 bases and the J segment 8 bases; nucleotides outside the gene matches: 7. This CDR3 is CATRSTGEHSPLHF. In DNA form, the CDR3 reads TGTGCCACCAGGAGCACAGGGGAACATTCACCCCTCCACTTT. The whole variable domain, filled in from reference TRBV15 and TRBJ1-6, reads DAMVIQNPRYQVTQFGKPVTLSCSQTLNHNVMYWYQQKSSQAPKLLFHYYDKDFNNEADTPDNFQSRRPNTSFCFLDIRSPGLGDTAMYLCATRSTGEHSPLHFGNGTRLTVT.

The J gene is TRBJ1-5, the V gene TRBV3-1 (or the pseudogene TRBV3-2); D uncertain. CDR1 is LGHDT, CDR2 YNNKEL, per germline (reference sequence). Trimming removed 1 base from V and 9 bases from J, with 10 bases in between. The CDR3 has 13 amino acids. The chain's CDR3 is CASSQAPSGPQHF. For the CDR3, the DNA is TGTGCCAGCAGCCAAGCCCCTTCGGGGCCCCAGCATTTT.

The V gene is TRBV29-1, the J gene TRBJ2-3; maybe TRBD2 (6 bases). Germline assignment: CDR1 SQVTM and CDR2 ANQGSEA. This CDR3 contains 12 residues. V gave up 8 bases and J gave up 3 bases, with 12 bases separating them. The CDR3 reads CSSDGGTDTQYF. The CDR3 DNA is TGCAGCTCCGACGGGGGTACAGATACGCAGTATTTT.

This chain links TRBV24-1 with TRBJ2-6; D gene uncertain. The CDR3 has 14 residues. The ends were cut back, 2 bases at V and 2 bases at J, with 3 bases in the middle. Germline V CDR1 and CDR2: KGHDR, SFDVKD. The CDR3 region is CATSDSTGANVLTF. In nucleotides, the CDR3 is TGTGCCACCAGTGATTCGACTGGGGCCAACGTCCTGACTTTC.

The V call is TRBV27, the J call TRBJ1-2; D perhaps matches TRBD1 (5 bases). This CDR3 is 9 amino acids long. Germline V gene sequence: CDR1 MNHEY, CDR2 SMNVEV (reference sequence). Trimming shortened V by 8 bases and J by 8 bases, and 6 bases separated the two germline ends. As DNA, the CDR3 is TGTGCCAGCGGGGGGGGCTACACCTTC. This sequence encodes CASGGGYTF.

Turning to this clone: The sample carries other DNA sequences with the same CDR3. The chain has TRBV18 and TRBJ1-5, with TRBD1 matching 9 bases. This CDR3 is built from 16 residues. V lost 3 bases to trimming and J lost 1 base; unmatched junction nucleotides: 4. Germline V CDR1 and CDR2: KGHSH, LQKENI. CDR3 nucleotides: TGTGCCAGCTCACCCACGGGACAGGGAAGCAATCAGCCCCAGCATTTT. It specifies CASSPTGQGSNQPQHF.

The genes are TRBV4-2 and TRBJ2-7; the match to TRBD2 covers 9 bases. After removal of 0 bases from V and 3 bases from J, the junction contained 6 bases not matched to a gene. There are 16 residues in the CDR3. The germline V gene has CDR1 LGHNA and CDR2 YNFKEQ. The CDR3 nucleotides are TGTGCCAGCAGCCAAGATCCTAGCGGGGTAATCTACGAGCAGTACTTC. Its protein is CASSQDPSGVIYEQYF.

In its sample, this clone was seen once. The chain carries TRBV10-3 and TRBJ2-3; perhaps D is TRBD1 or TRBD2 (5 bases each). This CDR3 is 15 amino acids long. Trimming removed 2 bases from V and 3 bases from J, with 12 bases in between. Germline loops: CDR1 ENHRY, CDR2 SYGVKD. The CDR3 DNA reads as TGTGCCATCAGTGAGGGGACGGCTGGAACAGATACGCAGTATTTT. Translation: CAISEGTAGTDTQYF.

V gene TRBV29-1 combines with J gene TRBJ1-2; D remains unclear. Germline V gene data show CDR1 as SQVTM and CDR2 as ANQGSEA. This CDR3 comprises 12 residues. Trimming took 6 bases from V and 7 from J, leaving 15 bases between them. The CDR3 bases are TGCAGCGTGAGGACGGGTCCTAGTGGCTACACCTTC. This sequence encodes CSVRTGPSGYTF.

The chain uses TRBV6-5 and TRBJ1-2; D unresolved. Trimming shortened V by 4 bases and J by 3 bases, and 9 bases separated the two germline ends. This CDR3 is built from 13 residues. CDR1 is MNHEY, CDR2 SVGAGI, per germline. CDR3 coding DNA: TGTGCCAGCAGTTGGGCCACTGACTATGGCTACACCTTC. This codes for CASSWATDYGYTF.

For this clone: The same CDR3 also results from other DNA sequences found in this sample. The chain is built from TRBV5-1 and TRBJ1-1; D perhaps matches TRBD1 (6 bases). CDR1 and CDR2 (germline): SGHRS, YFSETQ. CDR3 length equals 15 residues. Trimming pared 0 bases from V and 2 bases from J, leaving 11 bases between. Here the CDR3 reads CASSLGGTKNTEAFF. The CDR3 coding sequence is TGCGCCAGCAGCTTGGGGGGGACAAAAAACACTGAAGCTTTCTTT.

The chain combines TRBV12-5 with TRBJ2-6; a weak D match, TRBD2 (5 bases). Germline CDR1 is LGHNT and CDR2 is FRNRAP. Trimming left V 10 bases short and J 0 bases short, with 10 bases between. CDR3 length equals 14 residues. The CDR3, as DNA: TGTGCTACCGCCCGGGGCTCTGGGGCCAACGTCCTGACTTTC. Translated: CATARGSGANVLTF.

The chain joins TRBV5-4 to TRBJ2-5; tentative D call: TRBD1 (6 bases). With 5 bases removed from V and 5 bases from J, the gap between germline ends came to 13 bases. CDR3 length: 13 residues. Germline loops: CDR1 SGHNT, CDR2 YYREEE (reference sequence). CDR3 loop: CASRVQRGETQYF. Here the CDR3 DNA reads TGTGCCAGCAGGGTCCAGAGGGGGGAGACCCAGTACTTC. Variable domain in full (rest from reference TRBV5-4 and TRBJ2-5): ETGVTQSPTHLIKTRGQQVTLRCSSQSGHNTVSWYQQALGQGPQFIFQYYREEENGRGNFPPRFSGLQFPNYSSELNVNALELDDSALYLCASRVQRGETQYFGPGTRLLVL.

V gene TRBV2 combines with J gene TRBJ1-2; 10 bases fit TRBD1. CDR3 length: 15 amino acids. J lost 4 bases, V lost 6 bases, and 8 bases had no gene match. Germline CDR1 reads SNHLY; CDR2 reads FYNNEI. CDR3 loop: CASRRDRGQSYGYTF. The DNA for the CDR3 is TGTGCCAGCAGACGAGACAGGGGGCAGAGCTATGGCTACACCTTC.

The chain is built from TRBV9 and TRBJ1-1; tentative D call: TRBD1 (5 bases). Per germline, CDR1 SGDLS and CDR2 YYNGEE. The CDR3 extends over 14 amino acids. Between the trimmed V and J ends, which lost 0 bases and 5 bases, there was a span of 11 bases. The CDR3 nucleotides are TGTGCCAGCAGCGTAGGGGAGAGGGGTACTGAAGCTTTCTTT. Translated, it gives CASSVGERGTEAFF.